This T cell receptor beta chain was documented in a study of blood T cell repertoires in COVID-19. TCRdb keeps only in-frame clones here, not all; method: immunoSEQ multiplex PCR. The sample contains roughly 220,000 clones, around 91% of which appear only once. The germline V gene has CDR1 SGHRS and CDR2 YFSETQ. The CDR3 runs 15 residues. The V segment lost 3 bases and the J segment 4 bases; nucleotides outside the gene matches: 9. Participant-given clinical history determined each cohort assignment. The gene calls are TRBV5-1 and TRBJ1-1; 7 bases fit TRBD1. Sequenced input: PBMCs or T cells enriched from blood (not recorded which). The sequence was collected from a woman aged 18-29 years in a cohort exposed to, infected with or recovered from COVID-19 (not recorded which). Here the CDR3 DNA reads TGCGCCAGCAGCTCGCCTAGGGGGCTAATCACTGAAGCTTTCTTT. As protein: CASSSPRGLITEAFF.